These 28 T cell receptor beta chains came from one sample sequenced in a study of PD-L1 blockade in urothelial cancer. Sequencing was performed with immunoSEQ multiplex PCR; in TCRdb, only in-frame clones are kept and a portion is missing. The table records approximately 100,000 clones, about 85% of them present only once. Source: PBMCs, taken around atezolizumab (anti-PD-L1) treatment. Receptors originate from a man in his forties or fifties with urothelial cancer.

This chain links TRBV5-8 with TRBJ1-6; possible D gene TRBD1, 6 bases. The CDR3 consists of 15 residues. Germline V gene data show CDR1 as SGHTS and CDR2 as YDEGEE. V gave up 2 bases and J gave up 9 bases, with 15 bases separating them. The CDR3 region has the DNA TGTGCCAGCAGCTTAGTGGTACAGGGTGTTTCACCCCTCCACTTT. It yields the protein CASSLVVQGVSPLHF.

The chain uses TRBV28 and TRBJ2-1, with TRBD2 matching over 7 bases. Germline CDR1 and CDR2: MDHEN and SYDVKM. V lost 2 bases to trimming and J lost 5 bases; unmatched junction nucleotides: 0. This CDR3 contains 13 residues. The CDR3 DNA reads as TGTGCCAGCAGTTTAGGGGGGGACAATGAGCAGTTCTTC. This encodes CASSLGGDNEQFF.

This clone was observed once. The chain uses TRBV7-9 and TRBJ1-1; 7 nucleotides align to TRBD1. The length of the CDR3 is 13 residues. Germline V gives CDR1 SEHNR, CDR2 FQNEAQ (reference sequence). V was clipped by 7 bases and J by 6 bases; unmatched bases: 8. CDR3 sequence (DNA): TGTGCCAGCACATCAGGGGGTTACGCTGAAGCTTTCTTT. Translated: CASTSGGYAEAFF.

This clone occurred a few times. In nucleotides, the CDR3 is TGTGCCGCAAGCGCGGGGAACGAGCAGTACTTC. Translated, it gives CAASAGNEQYF. V is TRBV10-3 and J is TRBJ2-7; tentatively, D is TRBD2 (6 bases). The CDR3 is made up of 11 amino acids. V dropped 11 bases and J dropped 5 bases, with 13 bases sitting between them. The germline V gene encodes CDR1 ENHRY and CDR2 SYGVKD.

The genes are TRBV25-1 and TRBJ2-3; D is unresolved. This CDR3 comprises 14 residues. With 2 bases removed from V and 2 bases from J, the gap between germline ends came to 8 bases. Germline V gene lookup returns CDR1 MGHDK and CDR2 SYGVNS. CDR3 sequence (DNA): TGTGCCAGCAGTGAAGGGCACACCACAGATACGCAGTATTTT. It is translated as CASSEGHTTDTQYF.

V usage is TRBV7-8 and J usage is TRBJ2-7; D remains unclear. The germline V gene has CDR1 SGHVS and CDR2 FQNEAQ. This CDR3 is 11 amino acids long. V was trimmed by 6 bases and J by 8 bases, leaving 11 bases between them. The chain's CDR3 is CASRQVGKQYF. The CDR3 region has the DNA TGTGCCAGCAGGCAGGTGGGCAAGCAGTACTTC.

The gene calls are TRBV11-2 and TRBJ1-1, with D possibly TRBD1 on 5 matching bases. The CDR3 is made up of 20 amino acids. V lost 0 bases and J 0 bases, leaving 23 bases between the germline ends. Germline V lookup: CDR1 SGHAT, CDR2 FQNNGV. The chain's CDR3 is CASSLDSGVRRQNMNTEAFF. CDR3 sequence (DNA): TGTGCCAGCAGCTTAGATTCGGGGGTTCGTCGCCAAAACATGAACACTGAAGCTTTCTTT. The full variable domain, its missing parts supplied by reference TRBV11-2 and TRBJ1-1, is EAGVAQSPRYKIIEKRQSVAFWCNPISGHATLYWYQQILGQGPKLLIQFQNNGVVDDSQLPKDRFSAERLKGVDSTLKIQPAKLEDSAVYLCASSLDSGVRRQNMNTEAFFGQGTRLTVV.

The chain recombines TRBV30 with TRBJ2-5, with 8 nucleotides matching TRBD2. CDR3 length: 14 residues. Germline lookup yields CDR1 GTSNPN and CDR2 SVGIG (reference sequence). With 3 bases clipped from V and 5 bases from J, the junction kept 8 bases outside the gene matches. CDR3 DNA sequence: TGTGCCTGGAGCGGGGGGGCTATCGGGGAGACCCAGTACTTC. It encodes CAWSGGAIGETQYF.

V usage is TRBV6-5 and J usage is TRBJ2-2, with TRBD2 matching over 9 bases. V lost 2 bases to trimming and J lost 7 bases; unmatched junction nucleotides: 5. Germline V gene lookup returns CDR1 MNHEY and CDR2 SVGAGI. The CDR3 covers 15 residues. As DNA, the CDR3 is TGTGCCAGCAGTTACGGGACTAGCCCCGGCGGGGAGCTGTTTTTT. Protein: CASSYGTSPGGELFF.

This clone was seen more than once but under ten times. The J gene is TRBJ1-5, the V gene TRBV19; D uncertain. CDR3 length equals 13 residues. CDR1 is LNHDA, CDR2 SQIVND, per germline (reference sequence). Trimming pared 5 bases from V and 4 bases from J, leaving 9 bases between. The CDR3, as DNA: TGTGCCAGTAGTTATCCCGGGAATCAGCCCCAGCATTTT. The encoded protein is CASSYPGNQPQHF. Full variable domain (rest looked up from reference TRBV19 and TRBJ1-5): DGGITQSPKYLFRKEGQNVTLSCEQNLNHDAMYWYRQDPGQGLRLIYYSQIVNDFQKGDIAEGYSVSREKKESFPLTVTSAQKNPTAFYLCASSYPGNQPQHFGDGTRLSIL.

V usage is TRBV15 and J usage is TRBJ2-1, with unresolved D. In germline, CDR1 is LNHNV, CDR2 YYDKDF (reference sequence). Between the trimmed V and J ends, which lost 6 bases and 0 bases, there was a span of 12 bases. This CDR3 contains 15 residues. The CDR3 DNA sequence: TGTGCCACCAGTAATGAGAAAAGCTCCTACAATGAGCAGTTCTTC. This sequence encodes CATSNEKSSYNEQFF.

V usage is TRBV9 and J usage is TRBJ2-1; TRBD2 agrees at 11 bases. Germline loops: CDR1 SGDLS, CDR2 YYNGEE. Trimming cost V 3 bases and J 5 bases; bases outside gene matches: 4. This CDR3 is 15 amino acids long. The CDR3 region has the DNA TGTGCCAGCAGCGCGCTAGCGGGAGGAAACAATGAGCAGTTCTTC. Translation gives CASSALAGGNNEQFF.

The chain joins TRBV12-1 to TRBJ1-2; TRBD1, the table's D call, was not compared with the DNA. TRBV12-1 is deemed a pseudogene. This CDR3 region has 18 residues. The CDR3 reads CASSLPHQDREHNYGYTF. DNA for the CDR3: TGTGCCAGCAGCTTGCCCCACCAGGACAGGGAACATAACTATGGCTACACCTTC.

V gene TRBV28 combines with J gene TRBJ2-5; D unresolved. V lost 2 bases and J lost 7, with 11 bases in between. CDR1 and CDR2 (germline): MDHEN, SYDVKM. The CDR3 has 13 amino acids. CDR3 sequence: CASSLPPSRTQYF. The CDR3, as DNA: TGTGCCAGCAGTTTACCCCCCAGTCGGACCCAGTACTTC.

The chain joins TRBV5-1 to TRBJ2-1, with 11 bases identical to TRBD2. The CDR3 contains 18 residues. J lost 6 bases, V lost 0 bases, and 11 bases had no gene match. Germline V gene data show CDR1 as SGHRS and CDR2 as YFSETQ. CDR3 nucleotides: TGCGCCAGCAGCTTGGGACTAGCGGGGCCCTCGGTCGCCAATGAGCAGTTCTTC. It translates to CASSLGLAGPSVANEQFF.

This chain joins TRBV5-4 and TRBJ1-6, with D hard to call. The CDR3 totals 14 residues. V was trimmed by 1 base and J by 9 bases, leaving 11 bases between them. Germline CDR1 SGHNT, CDR2 YYREEE (reference sequence). The CDR3 sequence is CASSLYVSGSPLHF. The CDR3 DNA reads TGTGCCAGCAGCTTGTATGTGAGCGGTTCACCCCTCCACTTT.

This rearrangement joins TRBV20-1 to TRBJ2-7; D remains unclear. CDR1 and CDR2 (germline): DFQATT, SNEGSKA (reference sequence). The CDR3 has 11 amino acids. V was cut by 7 bases and J by 1 base, with 8 bases left in between. The CDR3 bases are TGCAGTGTAACTCAATCCTACGAGCAGTACTTC. Protein product: CSVTQSYEQYF.

The gene calls are TRBV28 and TRBJ2-3, with TRBD2 matching 9 bases. The CDR3 has 12 residues. The trim removed 5 bases at V and 14 bases at J, leaving 8 bases unmatched. Germline loops: CDR1 MDHEN, CDR2 SYDVKM. CDR3 loop: CASSNRAGGLYF. Written as DNA, the CDR3 is TGTGCCAGCAGTAATAGAGCGGGAGGCCTGTATTTT.

In its sample, this clone was seen once. CDR3 sequence (DNA): TGTGCCACCAGACTAGCGGGAGCCCACGAGCAGTACTTC. This sequence encodes CATRLAGAHEQYF. This chain connects TRBV27 to TRBJ2-7; TRBD2 aligns across 12 bases. V lost 10 bases, J lost 5 bases, and 6 bases stayed unmatched. Germline V gene sequence: CDR1 MNHEY, CDR2 SMNVEV (reference sequence). The CDR3 runs 13 residues.

The CDR3 sequence is CASSPGRYEQYF. The CDR3 bases are TGTGCCAGCAGCCCCGGGAGGTACGAGCAGTACTTC. The rearrangement uses TRBV14 and TRBJ2-7; 7 bases agree with TRBD2. The germline V gene has CDR1 SGHDN and CDR2 FVKESK. The CDR3 totals 12 residues. V lost 4 bases and J lost 4; bases outside the gene matches: 1.

The V and J genes are TRBV5-1 and TRBJ2-5; TRBD1 matches at 8 bases. The V and J ends lost 4 bases and 4 bases, in that order; junction bases with no gene match: 18. Germline-derived CDR1 and CDR2 are SGHRS and YFSETQ. The CDR3 loop spans 18 amino acids. The CDR3 DNA follows: TGCGCCAGCAGCCGGAGACAGGGGCCCGTTTCAACTGTAGAGACCCAGTACTTC. Translated, it gives CASSRRQGPVSTVETQYF.

The V and J genes are TRBV19 and TRBJ2-1, with D unclear. Trimming took 3 bases from V and 4 from J, leaving 7 bases between them. Germline CDR1 is LNHDA and CDR2 is SQIVND (reference sequence). There are 13 residues in the CDR3. Written as DNA, the CDR3 is TGTGCCAGTAGTATTTCCGGGTACAATGAGCAGTTCTTC. Encoded protein: CASSISGYNEQFF.

V is TRBV27 and J is TRBJ2-1, with D perhaps TRBD2 (6 bases). This CDR3 is built from 12 residues. V lost 8 bases and J 1 base, leaving 6 bases between the germline ends. Germline V lookup: CDR1 MNHEY, CDR2 SMNVEV (reference sequence). Written as DNA, the CDR3 is TGTGCCAGCGGGACTTCCTACAATGAGCAGTTCTTC. Translated, it gives CASGTSYNEQFF.

The rearrangement joins TRBV9 to TRBJ2-5; TRBD1 matches at 9 bases. V lost 4 bases and J lost 2; bases outside the gene matches: 6. There are 15 residues in the CDR3. Germline CDR1 reads SGDLS; CDR2 reads YYNGEE. CDR3 protein: CASSPGTGYQETQYF. For the CDR3, the DNA is TGTGCCAGCAGCCCCGGGACAGGGTATCAAGAGACCCAGTACTTC.

The J gene is TRBJ2-5, the V gene TRBV7-3; TRBD2 is a possible D gene (5 bases). The V gene's germline CDR1 is SGHTA and CDR2 FQGTGA. With 5 bases removed from V and 5 bases from J, the gap between germline ends came to 15 bases. The CDR3 extends over 14 amino acids. CDR3 sequence (DNA): TGTGCCAGCAGCCCCGGACTGGCCCGGGAGACCCAGTACTTC. It encodes CASSPGLARETQYF.

The V gene is TRBV27, the J gene TRBJ1-6, with no clear D. V lost 8 bases to trimming and J lost 13 bases, with 12 bases between them. This CDR3 has 11 residues. Germline V gives CDR1 MNHEY, CDR2 SMNVEV (reference sequence). This CDR3 is CASGLGFPLHF. The CDR3 DNA is TGTGCCAGCGGGCTGGGCTTTCCCCTCCACTTT.

The rearrangement joins TRBV2 to TRBJ1-4, with a tentative D call TRBD1 (5 bases). Trimming stripped 3 bases from V and 1 base from J, with 9 bases between. CDR3 size: 15 residues. CDR1 is SNHLY and CDR2 is FYNNEI in the germline V gene. CDR3 sequence: CASSDTGLTNEKLFF. The CDR3 nucleotides are TGTGCCAGCAGTGACACAGGTTTAACTAATGAAAAACTGTTTTTT.

The rearrangement joins TRBV6-5 to TRBJ2-4; 8 bases fit TRBD1. Trimming took 2 bases from V and 7 from J; bases not matched to a gene: 4. In germline, CDR1 is MNHEY, CDR2 SVGAGI. CDR3 length: 14 amino acids. The CDR3 nucleotides read TGTGCCAGCAGTTACCGGACAGGGCACAACATTCAGTACTTC. This encodes CASSYRTGHNIQYF.